These 17 T cell receptor beta chains were sequenced from one sample in a study of cytomegalovirus exposure and HLA in healthy donors. Amplification used 60 Vbeta primers and 13 Jbeta primers. The table came from immunoSEQ multiplex PCR; TCRdb's copy has only in-frame clones and leaves some out. The data show some 130,000 clones, with roughly 78% seen just once and just over 2.5% held by the top ten. Sequenced: PBMCs. The receptors here all came from a man aged 30 to 39 in good health and CMV-seronegative.

This clone was seen a handful of times. V gene TRBV7-9 combines with J gene TRBJ2-7; D unresolved. V lost 1 base to trimming and J lost 5 bases, with 6 bases between them. This CDR3 is built from 12 residues. From germline, CDR1 is SEHNR and CDR2 FQNEAQ (reference sequence). In DNA form, the CDR3 reads TGTGCCAGCAGCTTAGGCAGTAACGAGCAGTACTTC. Its protein is CASSLGSNEQYF.

The chain carries TRBV19 and TRBJ1-5, with 8 bases lining up with TRBD1. There are 12 residues in the CDR3. The germline V gene has CDR1 LNHDA and CDR2 SQIVND (reference sequence). J gave up 5 bases and V 9 bases, and 3 bases lay outside the gene matches. Here the CDR3 reads CASGQGDQPQHF. CDR3 nucleotide sequence: TGTGCCAGCGGACAGGGAGATCAGCCCCAGCATTTT.

This chain uses TRBV7-3 with TRBJ2-5; D remains unclear. The CDR3 contains 13 residues. Trimming stripped 5 bases from V and 2 bases from J, with 9 bases between. Germline lookup yields CDR1 SGHTA and CDR2 FQGTGA. CDR3 sequence (DNA): TGTGCCAGCAGCCAACTACCTCAAGAGACCCAGTACTTC. It is translated as CASSQLPQETQYF.

The rearrangement joins TRBV4-1 to TRBJ1-3; D remains ambiguous. The CDR3 contains 15 residues. V gave up 0 bases and J gave up 4 bases, with 10 bases separating them. CDR1 is MGHRA, CDR2 YSYEKL, per germline. CDR3 coding DNA: TGCGCCAGCAGCCAAGATCGAACAGTCGGAAACACCATATATTTT. This encodes CASSQDRTVGNTIYF.

Only a few counts were recorded for this clone. This chain uses TRBV7-8 with TRBJ2-5; weak D call: TRBD2 (5 bases). CDR3 length equals 16 residues. V lost 3 bases to trimming and J lost 5 bases, with 19 bases between them. Germline V CDR1 and CDR2: SGHVS, FQNEAQ. The CDR3 DNA reads as TGTGCCAGCAGCTTCGGTTTGCGGCTAGCTGGGGAGACCCAGTACTTC. Amino acids: CASSFGLRLAGETQYF.

This clone is a singleton in its sample. V gene TRBV9 combines with J gene TRBJ1-3; D is perhaps TRBD1 (6 bases). The germline CDR1 and CDR2 sequences are SGDLS and YYNGEE. The CDR3 is made up of 16 amino acids. V lost 4 bases, J lost 0 bases, and 14 bases lay in between. CDR3 sequence (DNA): TGTGCCAGCAGCCAAACCCGGGACAACTCTGGAAACACCATATATTTT. It translates to CASSQTRDNSGNTIYF.

The chain carries TRBV9 and TRBJ2-7, with D perhaps TRBD2 (7 bases). CDR1 is SGDLS and CDR2 is YYNGEE in the germline V gene. The CDR3 sequence is 15 residues long. Between the trimmed V and J ends, which lost 0 bases and 7 bases, there was a span of 17 bases. CDR3 protein: CASSVGSSGGWEQYF. In DNA form, the CDR3 reads TGTGCCAGCAGCGTAGGGAGTTCGGGGGGCTGGGAGCAGTACTTC.

The rearrangement uses TRBV2 and TRBJ1-2, with 9 bases that match TRBD1. With V trimmed by 6 bases and J by 7 bases, 9 bases remained unmatched. The length of the CDR3 is 14 residues. Germline V CDR1 and CDR2: SNHLY, FYNNEI. The CDR3 sequence is CASRYGTGRSGYTF. Written as DNA, the CDR3 is TGTGCCAGCAGATATGGGACAGGGAGATCTGGCTACACCTTC.

The chain combines TRBV7-2 with TRBJ2-3; 11 positions match TRBD2. Germline assignment: CDR1 SGHTA and CDR2 FQGNSA. The J segment lost 4 bases and the V segment lost 1 base, leaving 4 bases of the junction unmatched. The CDR3 has 16 amino acids. The CDR3 DNA reads TGTGCCAGCAGCTTAGTACTAGCGGGAGTTTCAGATACGCAGTATTTT. Translated: CASSLVLAGVSDTQYF. Combining the CDR3 with reference TRBV7-2 and TRBJ2-3 gives the whole variable domain GAGVSQSPSNKVTEKGKDVELRCDPISGHTALYWYRQSLGQGLEFLIYFQGNSAPDKSGLPSDRFSAERTGGSVSTLTIQRTQQEDSAVYLCASSLVLAGVSDTQYFGPGTRLTVL.

The chain uses TRBV5-8 and TRBJ1-1; no firm D call. Germline V gives CDR1 SGHTS, CDR2 YDEGEE. V was shortened by 1 base and J by 2 bases, with 6 bases between the two germline ends. The CDR3 has 13 amino acids. CDR3 bases: TGTGCCAGCAGCTTGTCAAGCAACACTGAAGCTTTCTTT. It encodes CASSLSSNTEAFF.

This chain connects TRBV6-5 to TRBJ1-1; D gene unclear. This CDR3 is 14 amino acids long. V was shortened by 0 bases and J by 3 bases, with 8 bases between the two germline ends. The germline gives CDR1 MNHEY, CDR2 SVGAGI. CDR3 sequence reads: CASSYSNGDTEAFF. CDR3 coding DNA: TGTGCCAGCAGTTACTCTAACGGAGACACTGAAGCTTTCTTT.

The rearrangement joins TRBV28 to TRBJ2-7, with D perhaps TRBD1 (6 bases). This CDR3 contains 14 residues. The germline V and J ends were trimmed by 6 bases and 0 bases, with 12 bases remaining between them. Germline V gene sequence: CDR1 MDHEN, CDR2 SYDVKM. Here the CDR3 reads CASRQGQSSYEQYF. CDR3 sequence (DNA): TGTGCCAGCAGACAGGGCCAAAGCTCCTACGAGCAGTACTTC.

This clone was detected a few times. This rearrangement joins TRBV5-1 to TRBJ1-1; maybe TRBD1 (6 bases). The CDR3 runs 13 residues. Trimming cost V 0 bases and J 5 bases, with 8 bases left between them. Germline lookup yields CDR1 SGHRS and CDR2 YFSETQ. CDR3: CASSLDRATEAFF. The CDR3 DNA follows: TGCGCCAGCAGCTTGGACAGGGCGACTGAAGCTTTCTTT.

The V and J genes are TRBV7-9 and TRBJ1-2, with 7 positions matching TRBD1. Germline V gives CDR1 SEHNR, CDR2 FQNEAQ (reference sequence). V was clipped by 6 bases and J by 7 bases; unmatched bases: 14. There are 15 residues in the CDR3. This CDR3 is CASSLGDSNFSGYTF. CDR3 coding DNA: TGTGCCAGCAGTCTAGGGGACAGTAATTTCTCTGGCTACACCTTC.

The genes are TRBV30 and TRBJ2-7; D is ambiguous. CDR3 length: 12 residues. Germline CDR1 GTSNPN, CDR2 SVGIG (reference sequence). Trimming pared 0 bases from V and 7 bases from J, leaving 10 bases between. The CDR3: CAWSVNRWEQYF. DNA of the CDR3: TGTGCCTGGAGTGTAAACCGGTGGGAGCAGTACTTC.

CDR3 sequence reads: CASSPGTGYLNEQFF. CDR3 DNA: TGTGCCAGCAGCCCCGGGACAGGGTACCTGAATGAGCAGTTCTTC. The rearrangement uses TRBV5-4 and TRBJ2-1; 9 nucleotides align to TRBD1. This CDR3 region has 15 residues. With V trimmed by 4 bases and J by 7 bases, 9 bases remained unmatched. Germline CDR1 SGHNT, CDR2 YYREEE (reference sequence).

The rearrangement links TRBV2 to TRBJ1-2; no reliable D call. This CDR3 spans 13 amino acids. Trimming removed 6 bases from V and 8 bases from J, with 16 bases in between. From germline, CDR1 is SNHLY and CDR2 FYNNEI. The DNA of the CDR3 is TGTGCCAGCAGACGGCATAGCAGTGAAGGCTACACCTTC. This gives the protein CASRRHSSEGYTF.